This entry is about one T cell receptor beta chain. The data were taken from a study of shared clonotypes between healthy human individuals. Every contributor of samples was a Caucasian grown-up residing in Nashville, Tennessee. CD45RO+ cells and CCR7-negative CD45RA+ TemRA cells were combined as CD8 memory. Some clones are missing from TCRdb's copy, which holds only in-frame ones; the method was immunoSEQ multiplex PCR. The sample lists under 85,000 clones; under 65% were seen once. With V trimmed by 1 base and J by 5 bases, 5 bases remained unmatched. The CDR3 is made up of 14 amino acids. Per the germline V gene, CDR1 is SQVTM and CDR2 is ANQGSEA.

This receptor was identified in a man aged 25 to 40 in good health. The J gene is TRBJ2-5, the V gene TRBV29-1; 9 nucleotides align to TRBD2. The sample comprised memory CD8+ T cells sorted from blood. Subset described: CD45RO+ cells pooled with CCR7-negative TemRA cells. The chain's CDR3 is CSVEGSGRQETQYF. The CDR3 bases are TGCAGCGTTGAAGGTAGCGGGAGACAGGAGACCCAGTACTTC.